The clone carrying this T cell receptor (beta chain) was recorded once. Its antigen remains unidentified. This entry comes from a study of cytomegalovirus exposure and HLA in healthy donors. Study-wide points: A likely sequencing artifact accounted for one observed cluster of highly shared sequence variants.

The PCR was carried out with 60 Vbeta primers and 13 Jbeta primers. This table comes from immunoSEQ multiplex PCR, and its TCRdb copy is limited to in-frame clones, with some not included. The data hold about 150,000 clones, with roughly 85% observed a single time. Between the trimmed V and J ends, which lost 5 bases and 2 bases, there was a span of 9 bases. In germline, CDR1 is MNHEY, CDR2 SMNVEV (reference sequence). The CDR3 length is 13 residues. This rearrangement joins TRBV27 to TRBJ1-2; no clear D. The sample comprised PBMCs. The clonotype originates from a male donor in good health and CMV-seronegative. The CDR3 region has the DNA TGTGCCAGCAGTCAATACTGGAACTATGGCTACACCTTC. Amino acids: CASSQYWNYGYTF.